These T cell receptor beta chains were read from a single sample in a study of blood T cell repertoires in COVID-19. Sequencing was performed with immunoSEQ multiplex PCR; in TCRdb, only in-frame clones are kept and a portion is missing. The sample comprises around 150,000 clones, around nine tenths of which are singletons, and less than 6.5% rests with the top ten. The specimen sequenced was peripheral blood. The receptors originated from a human donor in a cohort sampled during active COVID-19. Both conserved end residues are part of each CDR3. The D gene is left open where the match is weak. Some rows mark clone size as missing; the rest say once, few, many or name a class of expanded clone.

- | 14 | TRBJ1-6 | TRBV2 | - | CASSVEGDGSPLHF | TGTGCCAGCAGTGTAGAGGGGGATGGATCACCCCTCCACTTT
- | 14 | TRBJ2-4 | TRBV29-1 | TRBD1 | CSVQLGQGWNIQYF | TGCAGCGTCCAACTGGGACAGGGGTGGAACATTCAGTACTTC
- | 16 | TRBJ2-1 | TRBV7-8 | - | CASSFEEGGLVNEQFF | TGTGCCAGCAGCTTTGAGGAGGGGGGGTTGGTCAATGAGCAGTTCTTC
- | 13 | TRBJ1-5 | TRBV12-3/TRBV12-4 | - | CASSLGTDQPQHF | TGTGCCAGCAGTTTAGGGACAGATCAGCCCCAGCATTTT
- | 16 | TRBJ2-3 | TRBV11-3 | TRBD2 | CASSLRREYGTDTQYF | TGTGCCAGCAGCTTACGGCGGGAGTATGGCACAGATACGCAGTATTTT
- | 16 | TRBJ1-3 | TRBV18 | TRBD1 | CASSPGTGNSGNTIYF | TGTGCCAGCTCACCAGGGACAGGAAACTCTGGAAACACCATATATTTT
few | 14 | TRBJ1-1 | TRBV6-6 | - | CASSYAEGNTEAFF | TGTGCCAGCAGTTACGCGGAGGGGAACACTGAAGCTTTCTTT
- | 13 | TRBJ2-7 | TRBV5-1 | - | CASSSQQAYEQYF | TGCGCCAGCAGCTCCCAGCAGGCTTACGAGCAGTACTTC
- | 13 | TRBJ1-6 | TRBV4-1 | - | CASSYLENSPLHF | TGCGCCAGCAGCTACCTCGAGAATTCACCCCTCCACTTT
once | 15 | TRBJ2-3 | TRBV5-4 | - | CASSFRGILTDTQYF | TGTGCCAGCAGCTTTCGCGGGATACTCACAGATACGCAGTATTTT
- | 13 | TRBJ1-6 | TRBV30 | TRBD1 | CAIGTGYNSPLHF | TGTGCCATAGGGACAGGCTATAATTCACCCCTCCACTTT
once | 15 | TRBJ2-5 | TRBV3-1/TRBV3-2 | TRBD2 | CASSQRGTSPETQYF | TGTGCCAGCAGCCAAAGGGGGACTAGTCCGGAGACCCAGTACTTC
- | 14 | TRBJ2-5 | TRBV9 | - | CASSATGEIETQYF | TGTGCCAGCAGCGCGACAGGAGAAATAGAGACCCAGTACTTC
- | 14 | TRBJ2-1 | TRBV2 | - | CASSYKGGSNEQFF | TGTGCCAGCAGTTATAAGGGGGGGTCGAATGAGCAGTTCTTC
- | 14 | TRBJ2-7 | TRBV19 | - | CASSIRQGGYEQYF | TGTGCCAGTAGTATAAGGCAAGGAGGGTACGAGCAGTACTTC
- | 16 | TRBJ2-1 | TRBV27 | TRBD2 | CASSFLAGGSYNEQFF | TGTGCCAGCAGTTTCTTAGCGGGAGGATCCTACAATGAGCAGTTCTTC
- | 15 | TRBJ2-2 | TRBV7-9 | TRBD2 | CASSPPGGAPGELFF | TGTGCCAGCAGCCCGCCCGGGGGGGCCCCCGGGGAGCTGTTTTTT
- | 12 | TRBJ2-2 | TRBV27 | - | CASSQYTGELFF | TGTGCCAGCAGCCAATACACCGGGGAGCTGTTTTTT
- | 18 | TRBJ2-3 | TRBV28 | TRBD2 | CASRPNQGGGWGTDTQYF | TGTGCCAGCAGACCCAACCAAGGCGGGGGTTGGGGCACAGATACGCAGTATTTT
- | 19 | TRBJ2-7 | TRBV7-3 | TRBD2 | CASSLTLAGAYIKTYEQYF | TGTGCCAGCAGCTTAACCCTAGCGGGGGCCTACATTAAAACCTACGAGCAGTACTTC
- | 16 | TRBJ2-6 | TRBV28 | TRBD1 | CASSRDRGAGANVLTF | TGTGCCAGCAGTAGGGACAGGGGGGCTGGGGCCAACGTCCTGACTTTC
- | 16 | TRBJ1-4 | TRBV4-1 | - | CASSQDKGQGTEKLFF | TGCGCCAGCAGCCAAGATAAGGGCCAGGGTACCGAAAAACTGTTTTTT
- | 15 | TRBJ2-7 | TRBV28 | - | CASSLRPRGSYEQYF | TGTGCCAGCAGCCTTCGGCCTCGGGGTAGCTACGAGCAGTACTTC
- | 19 | TRBJ2-6 | TRBV7-9 | - | CASSLIIQGGVTGANVLTF | TGTGCCAGCAGCTTGATTATTCAGGGGGGAGTCACTGGGGCCAACGTCCTGACTTTC
- | 14 | TRBJ1-1 | TRBV29-1 | TRBD1 | CSVELRTGITEAFF | TGCAGCGTTGAACTCAGGACAGGGATCACTGAAGCTTTCTTT
few | 14 | TRBJ2-3 | TRBV30 | - | CAWGTGLRTDTQYF | TGTGCCTGGGGAACTGGGCTCCGCACAGATACGCAGTATTTT
- | 16 | TRBJ2-5 | TRBV5-4 | TRBD2 | CASSGLAGVGGETQYF | TGTGCCAGCAGTGGACTAGCGGGAGTTGGCGGAGAGACCCAGTACTTC
- | 15 | TRBJ2-7 | TRBV10-3 | - | CAIDSVAGSLYEQYF | TGTGCCATCGATTCGGTGGCAGGCAGTCTCTACGAGCAGTACTTC
once | 15 | TRBJ1-1 | TRBV10-3 | TRBD1 | CAISPSTGEATEAFF | TGTGCCATCAGCCCCTCGACAGGGGAGGCGACTGAAGCTTTCTTT
- | 15 | TRBJ2-7 | TRBV9 | TRBD2 | CASSVGTSGGYEQYF | TGTGCCAGCAGCGTCGGGACTAGCGGGGGGTACGAGCAGTACTTC
few | 13 | TRBJ1-1 | TRBV30 | - | CAWSELVNTEAFF | TGTGCCTGGAGTGAGCTGGTGAACACTGAAGCTTTCTTT
- | 13 | TRBJ1-4 | TRBV30 | TRBD1 | CAWSVQGPEKLFF | TGTGCCTGGAGTGTACAGGGGCCAGAAAAACTGTTTTTT
- | 13 | TRBJ2-7 | TRBV29-1 | TRBD1 | CSARTGYTYEQYF | TGCAGCGCCAGGACAGGCTATACCTACGAGCAGTACTTC
- | 18 | TRBJ2-1 | TRBV18 | TRBD2 | CASSPPQGRGGRRNEQFF | TGTGCCAGCTCACCGCCTCAGGGGCGAGGCGGGAGGAGGAATGAGCAGTTCTTC
- | 17 | TRBJ2-4 | TRBV4-3 | - | CASSQDWGPGSKNIQYF | TGCGCCAGCAGCCAAGATTGGGGGCCGGGGTCCAAAAACATTCAGTACTTC
- | 14 | TRBJ2-7 | TRBV5-1 | TRBD1 | CASSSTTGDYEQYF | TGCGCCAGCAGCTCGACGACAGGGGACTACGAGCAGTACTTC
once | 15 | TRBJ2-7 | TRBV24-1 | TRBD1 | CATSDSGQGGDEQYF | TGTGCCACCAGTGATAGCGGACAGGGGGGCGACGAGCAGTACTTC
- | 13 | TRBJ1-2 | TRBV19 | - | CASSITGTYGYTF | TGTGCCAGTAGTATAACAGGGACATATGGCTACACCTTC
once | 15 | TRBJ1-3 | TRBV19 | - | CASSPQGQRGNTIYF | TGTGCCAGTAGTCCTCAGGGTCAAAGAGGAAACACCATATATTTT
- | 16 | TRBJ2-1 | TRBV5-1 | TRBD1 | CASSWGQGLTYNEQFF | TGCGCCAGCAGCTGGGGACAGGGATTAACCTACAATGAGCAGTTCTTC
- | 17 | TRBJ1-2 | TRBV4-1 | - | CASSQDRAEAWVDGYTF | TGCGCCAGCAGCCAAGATCGGGCGGAGGCATGGGTCGACGGCTACACCTTC
once | 14 | TRBJ2-1 | TRBV5-1 | - | CASSFQGLGNEQFF | TGCGCCAGCAGCTTTCAGGGGCTAGGCAATGAGCAGTTCTTC
- | 13 | TRBJ2-3 | TRBV5-1 | - | CASSQTSTDTQYF | TGCGCCAGCAGCCAAACTAGCACAGATACGCAGTATTTT
- | 13 | TRBJ1-1 | TRBV10-3 | TRBD1 | CAISGTANTEAFF | TGTGCCATCTCCGGGACAGCGAACACTGAAGCTTTCTTT
- | 17 | TRBJ2-7 | TRBV7-2 | TRBD2 | CASSFLLSGGGTYEQYF | TGTGCCAGCAGCTTTCTCCTCAGCGGGGGCGGTACCTACGAGCAGTACTTC
few | 13 | TRBJ1-5 | TRBV19 | - | CASSMAGGQPQHF | TGTGCCAGTAGTATGGCGGGCGGTCAGCCCCAGCATTTT
- | 15 | TRBJ1-5 | TRBV2 | TRBD1 | CASRGTVSPNQPQHF | TGTGCCAGCAGGGGGACAGTTTCCCCAAATCAGCCCCAGCATTTT
- | 14 | TRBJ2-1 | TRBV28 | - | CASRSGSRNNEQFF | TGTGCCAGCAGGAGCGGGTCCCGAAACAATGAGCAGTTCTTC
few | 14 | TRBJ2-2 | TRBV11-2 | - | CASSLDRETGELFF | TGTGCCAGCAGCTTAGATCGGGAGACCGGGGAGCTGTTTTTT
- | 16 | TRBJ2-3 | TRBV28 | TRBD2 | CASTTSGMGSTDTQYF | TGTGCCAGCACTACTAGCGGGATGGGAAGCACAGATACGCAGTATTTT
- | 17 | TRBJ2-5 | TRBV5-4 | TRBD1 | CASSRKGQGRDQETQYF | TGTGCCAGCAGCCGAAAGGGACAGGGACGAGACCAAGAGACCCAGTACTTC
- | 15 | TRBJ1-2 | TRBV6-5 | TRBD1 | CASSFGQGRIDGYTF | TGTGCCAGCAGTTTCGGACAGGGGCGAATTGATGGCTACACCTTC